The 31 T cell receptor beta chains in this list originate from one sample, sequenced in a study of blood T cells in healthy people across ages. Primers used in a second PCR of roughly 6 to 12 cycles were a sample-barcoded 5' primer and a J-beta primer mix. Using its own MiXCR run on the 5' RACE reads, TCRdb lists one record per CDR3 protein. The repertoire has under 950,000 distinct CDR3 sequences, roughly 20% of them found once; the top ten carry around a fifth. The sample comprised blood. These receptors originate from a man aged 65-85 years in good health.

The rearrangement uses TRBV6-1 and TRBJ2-7, with TRBD1 as a possible D gene (7 bases). Germline lookup yields CDR1 MNHNS and CDR2 SASEGT. The germline V and J ends were trimmed by 1 base and 4 bases, with 20 bases remaining between them. CDR3 size: 17 residues. DNA of the CDR3: TGTGCCAGCAGTGAAGGCAGGGGGGCGCGGTCGGCTTACGAGCAGTACTTC. Translating gives CASSEGRGARSAYEQYF.

V and J are TRBV21-1 and TRBJ2-5. The DNA end is a closer match to TRBJ2-7, so the J assignment may be wrong. TRBV21-1 is annotated as a pseudogene. This CDR3 has 15 residues. This CDR3 is CASSKVFLGKYEQYV. In DNA form, the CDR3 reads TGTGCCAGCAGCAAAGTGTTTCTGGGAAAATACGAGCAGTACGTC.

The chain links TRBV4-2 to TRBJ1-6, with D uncertain. Germline V gene data show CDR1 as LGHNA and CDR2 as YNFKEQ. The ends were cut back, 1 base at V and 9 bases at J, with 10 bases in the middle. The CDR3 sequence is 14 residues long. In DNA, the CDR3 is TGTGCCAGCAGCCAAGCCTTTCCTGGTTCACCCCTCCACTTT. This codes for CASSQAFPGSPLHF.

This clonotype came up a few times. The gene calls are TRBV15 and TRBJ1-5; TRBD1 agrees at 7 bases. CDR3 size: 15 residues. After removal of 8 bases from V and 3 bases from J, the junction contained 10 bases not matched to a gene. Germline CDR1 reads LNHNV; CDR2 reads YYDKDF (reference sequence). The CDR3: CATGTGTVINQPQHF. The CDR3, as DNA: TGTGCCACCGGAACCGGGACAGTTATCAATCAGCCCCAGCATTTT.

This clonotype was observed a handful of times. The chain links TRBV7-9 to TRBJ1-2; a possible D gene is TRBD1 (6 bases). V lost 7 bases and J 2 bases, leaving 20 bases between the germline ends. The CDR3 is 16 residues long. Germline V gene sequence: CDR1 SEHNR, CDR2 FQNEAQ (reference sequence). CDR3 region: CASTQLIGGTNYGYTF. As DNA, the CDR3 is TGTGCCAGCACCCAGCTGATAGGGGGGACAAACTATGGCTACACCTTC. Full variable domain (remainder filled in from reference TRBV7-9 and TRBJ1-2): DTGVSQNPRHKITKRGQNVTFRCDPISEHNRLYWYRQTLGQGPEFLTYFQNEAQLEKSRLLSDRFSAERPKGSFSTLEIQRTEQGDSAMYLCASTQLIGGTNYGYTFGSGTRLTVV.

The chain combines TRBV20-1 with TRBJ1-1, with 7 bases lining up with TRBD1. Germline CDR1 reads DFQATT; CDR2 reads SNEGSKA (reference sequence). V lost 6 bases and J lost 1; bases outside the gene matches: 8. The CDR3 loop spans 14 amino acids. The CDR3 region has the DNA TGCAGTGCCGGGACAGACGTGGGGAACACTGAAGCTTTCTTT. This translates into CSAGTDVGNTEAFF.

This clonotype was detected a few times. This chain links TRBV27 with TRBJ1-4, with D maybe TRBD1 (5 bases). CDR1 is MNHEY, CDR2 SMNVEV, per germline (reference sequence). The CDR3 loop spans 15 amino acids. Trimming cost V 5 bases and J 7 bases, with 17 bases left between them. The CDR3 DNA sequence: TGTGCCAGCAGTCCGTTTGGGGGGTCGGGTGAAAAACTGTTTTTT. Its protein product is CASSPFGGSGEKLFF.

The chain uses TRBV6-1 and TRBJ2-5, with 8 nucleotides matching TRBD1. The DNA end is a closer match to TRBJ2-1, so the J assignment may be wrong. Germline-derived CDR1 and CDR2 are MNHNS and SASEGT. The CDR3 contains 15 residues. CDR3 in DNA: TGTGCCAGCAGTGCCCACGGGACAGGACGCAATGAGCAGTTCTTC. This codes for CASSAHGTGRNEQFF.

The chain joins TRBV25-1 to TRBJ2-3; TRBD2 matches at 8 bases. V was pared by 1 base and J by 3 bases, with 9 bases of the junction left unmatched. Germline lookup yields CDR1 MGHDK and CDR2 SYGVNS. CDR3 length: 17 amino acids. The CDR3 protein is CASSELGAGGSTDTQYF. The CDR3 nucleotides are TGTGCCAGCAGTGAATTAGGGGCGGGAGGCTCGACAGATACGCAGTATTTT.

The chain combines TRBV7-2 with TRBJ2-3; weak D call: TRBD1 (5 bases). The CDR3 totals 14 residues. Germline V CDR1 and CDR2: SGHTA, FQGNSA. Trimming cost V 5 bases and J 1 base, with 10 bases left between them. CDR3 residues: CASSIQAGTDTQYF. CDR3 DNA sequence: TGTGCCAGCAGCATACAGGCAGGCACAGATACGCAGTATTTT.

This chain links TRBV6-5 with TRBJ1-6; the D gene is possibly TRBD1 (5 bases). Trimming left V 0 bases short and J 9 bases short, with 15 bases between. Germline assignment: CDR1 MNHEY and CDR2 SVGAGI. The CDR3 totals 16 residues. The CDR3 loop is CASSYSASGSGSPLHF. The CDR3 DNA follows: TGTGCCAGCAGTTACTCGGCTTCAGGGTCGGGTTCACCCCTCCACTTT.

The gene calls are TRBV7-6 and TRBJ2-1; D possibly uses TRBD1 or TRBD2 (5 bases each). From germline, CDR1 is SGHVS and CDR2 FNYEAQ. CDR3 length: 15 residues. V was shortened by 4 bases and J by 0 bases, with 10 bases between the two germline ends. The CDR3 region is CASSSGSGSYNEQFF. DNA of the CDR3: TGTGCCAGCAGCTCAGGGAGCGGCTCCTACAATGAGCAGTTCTTC.

On this clonotype: An end of the junction does not agree with germline; a read error may underlie this. This chain connects TRBV12-3 or TRBV12-4 to TRBJ2-7; D gene unclear. This CDR3 has 12 amino acids. The CDR3, as DNA: TGTGCCAGCACTATCAGCTCCTGCGAGCAGTACTTC. Residues: CASTISSCEQYF.

The chain recombines TRBV10-3 with TRBJ1-1; D gene ambiguous. The germline gives CDR1 ENHRY, CDR2 SYGVKD. Trimming stripped 10 bases from V and 4 bases from J, with 13 bases between. This CDR3 is built from 12 residues. The CDR3 DNA is TGTGCCACTGCACAGATGGGCACTGAAGCTTTCTTT. It translates to CATAQMGTEAFF.

This clonotype showed up just a few times. The DNA for the CDR3 is TGCAGTGCTGGGACTAGCGGGGGGGCTGGTGATGAGCAGTTCTTC. The encoded protein is CSAGTSGGAGDEQFF. This rearrangement joins TRBV20-1 to TRBJ2-1; 16 nucleotides match TRBD2. The ends lost 5 bases at V and 8 bases at J; junction bases unmatched: 6. The CDR3 is made up of 15 amino acids. Germline-derived CDR1 and CDR2 are DFQATT and SNEGSKA (reference sequence).

This clonotype has only a few counts. The rearrangement uses TRBV11-2 and TRBJ2-2; weak D call: TRBD1 (6 bases). V lost 3 bases to trimming and J lost 7 bases, with 15 bases between them. Germline lookup yields CDR1 SGHAT and CDR2 FQNNGV. The CDR3 consists of 15 residues. CDR3 sequence reads: CASSFTGSGGGELFF. The CDR3 bases are TGTGCCAGCAGCTTTACAGGGTCAGGAGGCGGGGAGCTGTTTTTT.

This clonotype was detected a few times. The rearrangement links TRBV29-1 to TRBJ2-7; 8 nucleotides match TRBD1. The CDR3 loop spans 12 amino acids. V trimming: 6 bases; J trimming: 3 bases; junction bases outside the gene matches: 4. The germline gives CDR1 SQVTM, CDR2 ANQGSEA. The CDR3 sequence is CSVQDRVYEQYF. The CDR3 DNA sequence: TGCAGCGTCCAGGACAGGGTCTACGAGCAGTACTTC.

This clonotype was counted only a few times. The chain has TRBV28 and TRBJ1-1; D is unclear. CDR3 length: 14 amino acids. Germline V gene sequence: CDR1 MDHEN, CDR2 SYDVKM. V shed 3 bases and J shed 5 bases, with 13 bases lying between them. The CDR3 sequence: CASSFLGLWTEAFF. DNA for the CDR3: TGTGCCAGCAGTTTCTTGGGTTTGTGGACTGAAGCTTTCTTT.

The rearrangement links TRBV20-1 to TRBJ1-1; no reliable D call. Trimming shortened V by 6 bases and J by 0 bases, and 8 bases separated the two germline ends. The germline V gene encodes CDR1 DFQATT and CDR2 SNEGSKA (reference sequence). The CDR3 is made up of 12 amino acids. CDR3 in DNA: TGCAGTGCCACCCCCCTGAACACTGAAGCTTTCTTT. Its translation is CSATPLNTEAFF.

This clonotype was seen a few times. The chain couples TRBV28 to TRBJ1-1; TRBD1 might be the D (6 bases). The CDR3 spans 17 residues. Trimming took 3 bases from V and 0 from J, leaving 17 bases between them. Germline-derived CDR1 and CDR2 are MDHEN and SYDVKM. The CDR3 spells CASSFSFRGRMNTEAFF. CDR3 nucleotides: TGTGCCAGCAGTTTTTCTTTCCGGGGGCGGATGAACACTGAAGCTTTCTTT.

CDR3 bases: TGTGCCAGCAGCCAAGAGGGGGCCAGGCGGAACACTGAAGCTTTCTTT. Amino acids: CASSQEGARRNTEAFF. The chain has TRBV3-1 and TRBJ1-1; D may be TRBD1 (6 bases). V lost 0 bases and J lost 1, with 12 bases in between. This CDR3 has 16 residues. Germline loops: CDR1 LGHDT, CDR2 YNNKEL (reference sequence).

Concerning this clonotype: One end of the junction varies from germline; a read error may be responsible. V and J are TRBV24-1 and TRBJ2-1; 8 bases match TRBD2. The CDR3 runs 15 residues. In germline, CDR1 is KGHDR, CDR2 SFDVKD. The CDR3 region has the DNA TGTGTCACCAGTGATACTAGCGGCCCTTACAATGAGCAGTTCTTC. It codes for CVTSDTSGPYNEQFF.

This clonotype was detected a few times. The chain combines TRBV5-6 with TRBJ1-1, with no clear D. The CDR3 sequence is 13 residues long. V was pared by 0 bases and J by 11 bases, with 14 bases between. Germline CDR1 reads SGHDT; CDR2 reads YYEEEE. The CDR3 sequence is CASSLVQYEVAFF. In nucleotides, the CDR3 is TGTGCCAGCAGCTTGGTCCAGTATGAAGTGGCTTTCTTT.

This sequence joins TRBV6-5 and TRBJ2-2; tentative D call: TRBD1 (5 bases). CDR1 MNHEY and CDR2 SVGAGI come from the germline V gene. Trimming stripped 6 bases from V and 5 bases from J, with 7 bases between. There are 12 residues in the CDR3. CDR3 in DNA: TGTGCCAGCAGCCGACAGACCGGGGAGCTGTTTTTT. Amino acid sequence: CASSRQTGELFF.

The rearrangement joins TRBV20-1 to TRBJ2-3; 7 bases map to TRBD2. This CDR3 has 16 amino acids. CDR1 DFQATT and CDR2 SNEGSKA come from the germline V gene (reference sequence). The V gene end was trimmed by 7 bases and the J gene end by 1 base; junction bases not matched to a gene: 14. This CDR3 is CSVPGGYSRGTDTQYF. CDR3 bases: TGCAGTGTTCCCGGGGGGTACAGCCGTGGCACAGATACGCAGTATTTT.

This clonotype showed up just a few times. This sequence joins TRBV11-2 and TRBJ2-7; tentatively, D is TRBD1 (5 bases). Germline V lookup: CDR1 SGHAT, CDR2 FQNNGV. Trimming cost V 5 bases and J 0 bases, with 8 bases left between them. The CDR3 loop spans 13 amino acids. The CDR3 here is CASSKDISYEQYF. The CDR3 DNA is TGTGCCAGCAGCAAGGACATCTCCTACGAGCAGTACTTC.

This clonotype came up a few times. The rearrangement links TRBV5-1 to TRBJ1-2; TRBD1 aligns across 9 bases. This CDR3 has 14 residues. Germline assignment: CDR1 SGHRS and CDR2 YFSETQ. V dropped 4 bases and J dropped 6; count of bases not matched to a gene: 7. CDR3 DNA: TGCGCCAGCAGCCGGGACAGGGCACAGGATGGCTACACCTTC. Its translation: CASSRDRAQDGYTF.

The chain couples TRBV12-5 to TRBJ2-1, with 10 bases aligning to TRBD2. The CDR3 runs to 16 residues. J lost 5 bases, V lost 4 bases, and 8 bases had no gene match. In germline, CDR1 is LGHNT, CDR2 FRNRAP. In DNA, the CDR3 is TGTGCTAGTGGTTCGGATAGCGGGGGGTTCAACAATGAGCAGTTCTTC. Its translation is CASGSDSGGFNNEQFF.

The V and J genes are TRBV4-2 and TRBJ2-3; 11 positions agree with TRBD2. Germline loops: CDR1 LGHNA, CDR2 YNFKEQ. There are 15 residues in the CDR3. J lost 4 bases, V lost 3 bases, and 3 bases had no gene match. The CDR3 DNA is TGTGCCAGCAGCCAGACTAGCGGGATGTCAGATACGCAGTATTTT. It is translated as CASSQTSGMSDTQYF.

The chain combines TRBV6-6 with TRBJ2-7; possible D gene TRBD2, 7 bases. Germline V gene sequence: CDR1 MNHNY, CDR2 SVGAGI (reference sequence). CDR3 size: 15 residues. The V and J ends lost 5 bases and 2 bases respectively, with 16 bases between them. The CDR3 loop reads CASSHTGRETYEQYV. The CDR3 coding sequence is TGTGCCAGCAGTCATACAGGGAGGGAAACCTACGAGCAGTACGTC.

J is TRBJ2-5 and V is TRBV20-1, with unresolved D. The germline V gene encodes CDR1 DFQATT and CDR2 SNEGSKA (reference sequence). CDR3 length: 11 residues. CDR3 in DNA: TGCAGCCCTGACCTTCAAGAGACCCAGTACTTC. Translating it yields CSPDLQETQYF.